This record concerns one T cell receptor beta chain sequence. This entry comes from a study of blood T cell repertoires in COVID-19. Study context: COVID-19 samples from acute and convalescent phases originated in the United States, Italy and Spain. PBMCs, B-cell-depleted T cells, or T cells provided the cDNA or gDNA that made up the material.

CDR3 length: 16 amino acids. The V and J ends lost 4 bases and 0 bases respectively, with 16 bases between them. Germline CDR1 reads SGHDN; CDR2 reads FVKESK. Authors' processing steps: Amplification with reference gene primers provided the estimates of nucleated cell counts. Here immunoSEQ multiplex PCR was the method, and the copy in TCRdb shows in-frame clones only, minus some. V, J and clone size are taken as reported in that table, and D and trimming were inferred from the DNA itself. Among more than 250,000 clones listed, around four fifths were seen once. This TCR was recovered from a woman aged 50 to 65 with acute or convalescent COVID-19. Sequenced input: peripheral blood. This chain links TRBV14 with TRBJ2-7, with D possibly TRBD2 on 7 matching bases. In nucleotides, the CDR3 is TGTGCCAGCAGCCGGGGGGGGCGGGAGAGCTCCTACGAGCAGTACTTC. This codes for CASSRGGRESSYEQYF.